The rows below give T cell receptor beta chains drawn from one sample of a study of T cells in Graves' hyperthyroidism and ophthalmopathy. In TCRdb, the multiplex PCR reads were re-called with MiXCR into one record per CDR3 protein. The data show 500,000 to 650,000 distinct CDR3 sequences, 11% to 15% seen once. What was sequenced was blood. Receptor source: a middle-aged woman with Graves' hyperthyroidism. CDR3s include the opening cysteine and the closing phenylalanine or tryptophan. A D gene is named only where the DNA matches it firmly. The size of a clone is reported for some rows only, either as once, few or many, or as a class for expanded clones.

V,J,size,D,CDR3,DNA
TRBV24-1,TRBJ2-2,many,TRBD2,CATGSTSAAGELFF,TGTGCCACCGGAAGTACTAGCGCCGCCGGGGAGCTGTTTTTT
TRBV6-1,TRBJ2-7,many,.,CASSEKGSYEQYF,TGTGCCAGCAGTGAAAAGGGTTCCTACGAGCAGTACTTC
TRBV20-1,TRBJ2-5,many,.,CSARGGAGSEGGETQYF,TGCAGTGCTAGAGGCGGGGCAGGGAGCGAGGGTGGGGAGACCCAGTACTTC
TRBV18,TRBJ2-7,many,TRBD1,CASSPLEGGNEQYF,TGTGCCAGCTCACCACTCGAAGGGGGCAACGAGCAGTACTTC
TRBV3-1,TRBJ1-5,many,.,CASSQVSGNQPQHF,TGTGCCAGCAGCCAAGTTTCGGGAAATCAGCCCCAGCATTTT
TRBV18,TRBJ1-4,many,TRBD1,CASSLDRVEKLFF,TGTGCCAGCTCTCTCGACAGGGTTGAAAAACTGTTTTTT
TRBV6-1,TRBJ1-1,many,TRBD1,CASSYITGGNTEAFF,TGTGCCAGCAGTTATATAACAGGGGGCAACACTGAAGCTTTCTTT
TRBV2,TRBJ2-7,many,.,CASSVGQGTYEQYF,TGTGCCAGCAGTGTAGGGCAGGGCACCTACGAGCAGTACTTC
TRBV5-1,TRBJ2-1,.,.,CASSPGGGRNEQFF,TGCGCCAGCAGCCCCGGCGGGGGCCGAAATGAGCAGTTCTTC
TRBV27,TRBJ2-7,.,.,CASKQGQDEQYF,TGTGCCAGCAAGCAGGGGCAAGACGAGCAGTACTTC
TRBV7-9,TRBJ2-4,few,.,CASSHEAPKNIQYF,TGTGCCAGCAGCCACGAGGCTCCCAAAAACATTCAGTACTTC
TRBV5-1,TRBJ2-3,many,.,CASSLNGGGSTDTQYF,TGCGCCAGCAGCTTGAATGGCGGAGGGAGCACAGATACGCAGTATTTT
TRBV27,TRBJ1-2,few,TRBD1,CASSSSPRGNYGYTF,TGTGCCAGCAGTTCCTCTCCCAGGGGGAACTATGGCTACACCTTC
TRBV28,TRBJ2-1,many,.,CASSPSGAPYNEQFF,TGTGCCAGCAGTCCCAGTGGGGCCCCCTACAATGAGCAGTTCTTC
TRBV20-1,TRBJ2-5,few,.,CSAVGNQETQYF,TGCAGTGCTGTAGGTAACCAAGAGACCCAGTACTTC
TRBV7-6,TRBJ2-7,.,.,CASSVQAYEQYF,TGTGCCAGCAGCGTGCAGGCCTACGAGCAGTACTTC
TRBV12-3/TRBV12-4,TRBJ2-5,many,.,CASSLMGQETQYF,TGTGCCAGCAGTTTAATGGGACAAGAGACCCAGTACTTC
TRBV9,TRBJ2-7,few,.,CASSGDAANEQYF,TGTGCCAGCAGCGGGGACGCAGCGAACGAGCAGTACTTC
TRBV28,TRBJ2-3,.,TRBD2,CASSQIAGRRDTQYF,TGTGCCAGCAGCCAAATTGCCGGGAGGAGGGATACGCAGTATTTT
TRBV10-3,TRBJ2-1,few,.,CAISESRGSSDEQFF,TGTGCCATCAGTGAGTCGAGGGGGAGTAGCGATGAGCAGTTCTTC
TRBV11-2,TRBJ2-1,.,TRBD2,CASSARTGGPYNEQFF,TGTGCCAGCAGCGCCCGAACGGGAGGGCCCTACAATGAGCAGTTCTTC
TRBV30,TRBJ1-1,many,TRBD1,CAWSRDRPNTEAFF,TGTGCCTGGAGCAGGGACAGGCCGAACACTGAAGCTTTCTTT
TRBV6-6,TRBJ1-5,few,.,CASSYSGYSNQPQHF,TGTGCCAGCAGTTACTCGGGGTATAGCAATCAGCCCCAGCATTTT
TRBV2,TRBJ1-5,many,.,CASSEALRQADQPQHF,TGTGCCAGCAGTGAAGCGCTTCGGCAGGCCGATCAGCCCCAGCATTTT
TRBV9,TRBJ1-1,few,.,CASSPGGSRNTEAFF,TGTGCCAGCAGCCCGGGGGGTAGTCGAAACACTGAAGCTTTCTTT
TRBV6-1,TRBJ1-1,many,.,CASSLNWDPGTEAFF,TGTGCCAGCAGTTTAAACTGGGACCCGGGGACTGAAGCTTTCTTT
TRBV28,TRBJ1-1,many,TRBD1,CASSPGDRQNTEAFF,TGTGCCAGCAGTCCCGGGGACAGGCAGAACACTGAAGCTTTCTTT
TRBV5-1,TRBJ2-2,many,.,CASSLAVGRVNTGELFF,TGCGCCAGCAGCTTGGCCGTCGGCAGGGTGAACACCGGGGAGCTGTTTTTT
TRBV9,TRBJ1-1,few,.,CASSTSDSPLNTEAFF,TGTGCCAGCAGCACTAGCGACAGTCCTTTGAACACTGAAGCTTTCTTT
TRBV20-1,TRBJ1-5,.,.,CSAHRAPNQPQHF,TGCAGTGCTCACAGGGCCCCTAATCAGCCCCAGCATTTT
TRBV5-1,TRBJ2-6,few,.,CASSLPGAGANVLTF,TGCGCCAGCAGCTTGCCGGGGGCCGGGGCCAACGTCCTGACTTTC
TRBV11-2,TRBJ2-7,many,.,CASSPSLAGEQYF,TGTGCCAGCAGCCCCAGCCTCGCCGGCGAGCAGTACTTC
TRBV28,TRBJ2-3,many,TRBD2,CASSSNLPSGRAYTQYF,TGTGCCAGCAGTTCTAATTTACCTAGCGGGAGGGCCTATACGCAGTATTTT
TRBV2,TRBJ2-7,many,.,CASQVLGYEQYF,TGTGCCAGCCAAGTATTGGGGTACGAGCAGTACTTC
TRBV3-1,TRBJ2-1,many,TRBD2,CASSQDGVSGTLLSYNEQFF,TGTGCCAGCAGCCAAGATGGGGTTAGCGGGACATTGTTGTCCTACAATGAGCAGTTCTTC
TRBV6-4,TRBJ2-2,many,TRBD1,CASSAGTGDTGELFF,TGTGCCAGCAGTGCCGGGACAGGGGACACCGGGGAGCTGTTTTTT
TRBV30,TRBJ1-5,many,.,CAWSRGRLDQPQHF,TGTGCCTGGAGTCGGGGGAGGTTGGACCAGCCCCAGCATTTT
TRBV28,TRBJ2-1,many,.,CASTQSGGSYNEQFF,TGTGCCAGCACTCAGTCTGGCGGCTCCTACAATGAGCAGTTCTTC
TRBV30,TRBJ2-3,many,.,CAWSFGTISTDTQYF,TGTGCCTGGAGTTTTGGTACGATTAGCACAGATACGCAGTATTTT
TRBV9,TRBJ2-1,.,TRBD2,CASSVEGREVYNEQFF,TGTGCCAGCAGCGTAGAGGGGCGGGAGGTCTACAATGAGCAGTTCTTC
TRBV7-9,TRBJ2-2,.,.,CASSLVGIRGELFF,TGTGCCAGCAGCTTAGTCGGAATTCGCGGGGAGCTGTTTTTT
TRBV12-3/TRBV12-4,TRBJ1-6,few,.,CASSLGTIYNSPLHF,TGTGCCAGCAGTTTGGGGACTATCTATAATTCACCCCTCCACTTT
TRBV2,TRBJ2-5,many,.,CASEGLRVQETQYF,TGTGCCAGCGAGGGGTTGAGGGTTCAAGAGACCCAGTACTTC
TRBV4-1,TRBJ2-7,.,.,CASSQDPHNYEQYF,TGCGCCAGCAGCCAAGATCCTCATAACTACGAGCAGTACTTC
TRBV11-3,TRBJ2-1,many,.,CASSPVDLYNEQFF,TGTGCCAGCAGCCCGGTCGATCTGTACAATGAGCAGTTCTTC
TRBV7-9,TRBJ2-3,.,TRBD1,CASSLVGGITDTQYF,TGTGCCAGCAGCTTAGTAGGGGGCATCACAGATACGCAGTATTTT
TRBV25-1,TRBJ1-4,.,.,CASSEYGGSTNEKLFF,TGTGCCAGCAGTGAATATGGGGGATCAACTAATGAAAAACTGTTTTTT
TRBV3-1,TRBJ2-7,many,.,CASSQGWGGASEQYF,TGTGCCAGCAGCCAAGGTTGGGGGGGCGCTTCCGAGCAGTACTTC
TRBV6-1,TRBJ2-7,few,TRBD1,CASSSFSGGPRQYF,TGTGCCAGCAGTTCTTTTTCAGGGGGCCCGCGGCAGTACTTC